Below, 11 T cell receptor beta chains from the same sample are listed, as sequenced in a study of response to subunit inactivated influenza vaccine. One entry per CDR3 protein, called by TCRdb with MiXCR from the RT-PCR reads. The table shows about 780,000 distinct CDR3 sequences, with roughly 18% occurring only once. The sample here was PBMCs from blood, taken 4 to 6 days after vaccination. These receptors all come from a man aged 50-60 years who received an inactivated influenza vaccine.

This clonotype turned up a few times. The chain couples TRBV14 to TRBJ2-1, with D possibly TRBD2 on 5 matching bases. CDR3 length: 14 residues. V lost 1 base to trimming and J lost 3 bases, with 7 bases between them. CDR1 is SGHDN and CDR2 is FVKESK in the germline V gene. The CDR3 sequence: CASSQGEFYNEQFF. The DNA of the CDR3 is TGTGCCAGCAGCCAAGGGGAGTTCTACAATGAGCAGTTCTTC. The whole variable domain, filled in from reference TRBV14 and TRBJ2-1, reads EAGVTQFPSHSVIEKGQTVTLRCDPISGHDNLYWYRRVMGKEIKFLLHFVKESKQDESGMPNNRFLAERTGGTYSTLKVQPAELEDSGVYFCASSQGEFYNEQFFGPGTRLTVL.

The chain couples TRBV7-7 to TRBJ2-3; TRBD1 agrees at 10 bases. V was pared by 3 bases and J by 6 bases, with 3 bases of the junction left unmatched. Germline V CDR1 and CDR2: SSHAT, FNYEAQ (reference sequence). The CDR3 loop spans 14 amino acids. CDR3 sequence: CASSLTGGVDTQYF. The CDR3 coding sequence is TGTGCCAGCAGCTTGACAGGGGGCGTTGATACGCAGTATTTT.

At least ten counts were recorded for this clonotype. One junction end disagrees with the germline gene, perhaps due to a read error. This rearrangement joins TRBV28 to TRBJ2-5, with TRBD1 matching 8 bases. This CDR3 has 11 residues. Germline CDR1 is MDHEN and CDR2 is SYDVKM. Written as DNA, the CDR3 is TGTGCCAGCAGTTTTCAGGGGGCCCTAGGGTTC. This gives the protein CASSFQGALGF. Drawing the rest from reference TRBV28 and TRBJ2-5, the complete variable domain is DVKVTQSSRYLVKRTGEKVFLECVQDMDHENMFWYRQDPGLGLRLIYFSYDVKMKEKGDIPEGYSVSREKKERFSLILESASTNQTSMYLCASSFQGALGFGPGTRLLVL.

V gene TRBV5-6 combines with J gene TRBJ2-2; TRBD1 matches 8 bases. Germline V gene sequence: CDR1 SGHDT, CDR2 YYEEEE. Unmatched junction bases numbered 8, after V lost 4 bases and J lost 6 bases. The CDR3 loop spans 15 amino acids. The CDR3 here is CASSPWTGSPGELFF. Written as DNA, the CDR3 is TGTGCCAGCAGCCCCTGGACAGGGTCGCCCGGGGAGCTGTTTTTT. The complete variable domain, with remaining parts taken from reference TRBV5-6 and TRBJ2-2, reads DAGVTQSPTHLIKTRGQQVTLRCSPKSGHDTVSWYQQALGQGPQFIFQYYEEEERQRGNFPDRFSGHQFPNYSSELNVNALLLGDSALYLCASSPWTGSPGELFFGEGSRLTVL.

This clonotype occurred many times. V gene TRBV6-1 combines with J gene TRBJ1-5, with D maybe TRBD1 (5 bases). Germline CDR1 reads MNHNS; CDR2 reads SASEGT. The CDR3 is made up of 15 amino acids. Trimming cost V 5 bases and J 0 bases, with 11 bases left between them. CDR3 protein: CASSPGTYSNQPQHF. The DNA for the CDR3 is TGTGCCAGCAGTCCCGGGACCTATAGCAATCAGCCCCAGCATTTT.

The V gene is TRBV5-6, the J gene TRBJ2-5; weak D call: TRBD1 (5 bases). Germline V gene sequence: CDR1 SGHDT, CDR2 YYEEEE. With 1 base removed from V and 5 bases from J, the gap between germline ends came to 21 bases. CDR3 length: 17 amino acids. Here the CDR3 reads CASSLYIQGGRMETQYF. The CDR3 DNA follows: TGTGCCAGCAGCTTGTATATTCAGGGTGGGCGAATGGAGACCCAGTACTTC.

The table lists this clonotype with a count of one. V usage is TRBV9 and J usage is TRBJ2-1; possible D gene TRBD1, 5 bases. Between the trimmed V and J ends, which lost 0 bases and 4 bases, there was a span of 11 bases. CDR1 is SGDLS, CDR2 YYNGEE, per germline. The CDR3 loop spans 15 amino acids. CDR3 coding DNA: TGTGCCAGCAGCGTAGAGGAACAGGCGTACAATGAGCAGTTCTTC. Translating gives CASSVEEQAYNEQFF. The full variable domain, completed using reference TRBV9 and TRBJ2-1, is DSGVTQTPKHLITATGQRVTLRCSPRSGDLSVYWYQQSLDQGLQFLIQYYNGEERAKGNILERFSAQQFPDLHSELNLSSLELGDSALYFCASSVEEQAYNEQFFGPGTRLTVL.

The chain links TRBV28 to TRBJ2-3; no definite D call. The CDR3 length is 15 residues. Germline CDR1 and CDR2: MDHEN and SYDVKM. The V end was cut by 1 base, the J end by 0 bases, with 8 bases between. Written as DNA, the CDR3 is TGTGCCAGCAGTTTATTCGGCAGTAGCACAGATACGCAGTATTTT. Translated, it gives CASSLFGSSTDTQYF.

This clonotype was observed at least ten times. The rearrangement uses TRBV12-3 or TRBV12-4 and TRBJ2-1; D is unclear. V lost 3 bases and J lost 10, with 7 bases in between. The CDR3 has 11 amino acids. Here the CDR3 DNA reads TGTGCCAGCAGTTTTTCCCGGGAGCAGTTCTTC. Protein sequence: CASSFSREQFF.

The V call is TRBV7-9, the J call TRBJ2-3; 10 bases align to TRBD2. The germline V gene has CDR1 SEHNR and CDR2 FQNEAQ (reference sequence). Losses at the gene ends were 4 bases for V and 11 bases for J; bases not matched to a gene: 12. The CDR3 covers 15 residues. CDR3 protein: CASSSSGGVRLEQYF. The CDR3 DNA is TGTGCCAGCAGCTCGAGCGGGGGGGTCCGTCTTGAGCAGTATTTT.

The V and J genes are TRBV28 and TRBJ2-1, with TRBD2 matching 9 bases. Germline CDR1 reads MDHEN; CDR2 reads SYDVKM. This CDR3 contains 19 residues. Germline trimming cut 5 bases from V and 0 bases from J; bases unmatched to any gene: 14. The CDR3 DNA is TGTGCCAGCAGTACACGGTGGGGTGAGACTAGCGGCTCCTACAATGAGCAGTTCTTC. Residues: CASSTRWGETSGSYNEQFF.